This T cell receptor beta chain was obtained from a study of cytotoxic CD8 clonotypes in ibrutinib-treated CLL. For the study at large: Some 24 partial and 2 complete responses; at median 68 months, around 14 remitted, about twelve progressed. After treatment lasting a median about twelve months, range 6 to 36, response samples were collected.

TCRdb keeps only in-frame clones here, not all; method: immunoSEQ multiplex PCR. The sample lists 330,000 or so clones; 67% were seen once. This CDR3 has 13 residues. Germline CDR1 reads MDHEN; CDR2 reads SYDVKM. Trimming cost V 9 bases and J 5 bases, with 14 bases left between them. The chain carries TRBV28 and TRBJ1-5; a possible D gene is TRBD1 (5 bases). The sequence derives from a human donor with chronic lymphocytic leukemia. This specimen consisted of PBMCs, obtained after 36 months of ibrutinib treatment. CDR3 DNA sequence: TGTGCCAGGAGTACGGGGGAGGATCAGCCCCAGCATTTT. It codes for CARSTGEDQPQHF.